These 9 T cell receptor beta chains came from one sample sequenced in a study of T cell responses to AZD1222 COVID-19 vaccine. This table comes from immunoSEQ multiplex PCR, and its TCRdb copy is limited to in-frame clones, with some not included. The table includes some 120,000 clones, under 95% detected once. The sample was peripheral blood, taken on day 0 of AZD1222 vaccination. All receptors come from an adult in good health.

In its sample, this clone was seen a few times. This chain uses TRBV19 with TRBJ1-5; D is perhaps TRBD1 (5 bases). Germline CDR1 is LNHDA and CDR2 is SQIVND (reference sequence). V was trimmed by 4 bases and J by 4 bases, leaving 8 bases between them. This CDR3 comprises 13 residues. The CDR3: CASSTGENQPQHF. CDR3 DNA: TGTGCCAGTAGTACGGGGGAGAATCAGCCCCAGCATTTT.

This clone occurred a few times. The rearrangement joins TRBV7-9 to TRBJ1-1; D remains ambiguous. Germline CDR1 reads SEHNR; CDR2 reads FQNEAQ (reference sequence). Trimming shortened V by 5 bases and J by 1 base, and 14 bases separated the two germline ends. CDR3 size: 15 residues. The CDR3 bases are TGTGCCAGCAGCCCCGCGTTAAAGGGGAACACTGAAGCTTTCTTT. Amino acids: CASSPALKGNTEAFF.

CDR3 region: CASSNLAGNTIYF. The CDR3 DNA is TGTGCCAGCAGTAACCTTGCTGGAAACACCATATATTTT. The chain couples TRBV5-5 to TRBJ1-3; D not resolved. V was shortened by 5 bases and J by 2 bases, with 8 bases between the two germline ends. The length of the CDR3 is 13 residues. Germline V gene data show CDR1 as SGHKS and CDR2 as YYEKEE (reference sequence).

The CDR3 nucleotides read TGTGCCAGTCAGAGAACAGGGGGCGCTTCTGGGGCCAACGTCCTGACTTTC. Protein sequence: CASQRTGGASGANVLTF. The chain employs TRBV19 and TRBJ2-6; 9 positions agree with TRBD1. This CDR3 region has 17 residues. Germline V gene lookup returns CDR1 LNHDA and CDR2 SQIVND (reference sequence). V lost 8 bases, J lost 1 base, and 9 bases stayed unmatched.

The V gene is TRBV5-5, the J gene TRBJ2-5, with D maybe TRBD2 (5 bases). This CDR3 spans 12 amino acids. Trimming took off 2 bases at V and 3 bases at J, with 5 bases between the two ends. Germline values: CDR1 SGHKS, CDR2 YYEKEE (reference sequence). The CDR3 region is CASSFGEETQYF. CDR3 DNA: TGTGCCAGCAGCTTCGGGGAAGAGACCCAGTACTTC. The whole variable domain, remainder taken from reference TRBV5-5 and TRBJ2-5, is DAGVTQSPTHLIKTRGQQVTLRCSPISGHKSVSWYQQVLGQGPQFIFQYYEKEERGRGNFPDRFSARQFPNYSSELNVNALLLGDSALYLCASSFGEETQYFGPGTRLLVL.

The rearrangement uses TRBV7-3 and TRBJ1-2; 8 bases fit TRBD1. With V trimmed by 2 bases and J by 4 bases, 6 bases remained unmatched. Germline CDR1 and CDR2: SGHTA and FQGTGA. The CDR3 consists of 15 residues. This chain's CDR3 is CASSLSGGGGYGYTF. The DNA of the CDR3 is TGTGCCAGCAGCTTATCAGGGGGCGGTGGCTATGGCTACACCTTC.

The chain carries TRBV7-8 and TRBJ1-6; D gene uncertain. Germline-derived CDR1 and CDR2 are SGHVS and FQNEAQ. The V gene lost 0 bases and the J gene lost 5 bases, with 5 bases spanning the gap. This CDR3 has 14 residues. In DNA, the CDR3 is TGTGCCAGCAGCTTAGCAGGCCATAATTCACCCCTCCACTTT. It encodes CASSLAGHNSPLHF.

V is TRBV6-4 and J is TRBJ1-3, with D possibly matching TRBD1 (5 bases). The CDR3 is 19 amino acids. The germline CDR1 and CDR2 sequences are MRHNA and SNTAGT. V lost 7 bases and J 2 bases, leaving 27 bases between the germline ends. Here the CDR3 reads CASTHHPAGRTGTGNTIYF. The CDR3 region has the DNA TGTGCCAGCACACACCACCCAGCAGGCCGAACAGGCACTGGAAACACCATATATTTT.

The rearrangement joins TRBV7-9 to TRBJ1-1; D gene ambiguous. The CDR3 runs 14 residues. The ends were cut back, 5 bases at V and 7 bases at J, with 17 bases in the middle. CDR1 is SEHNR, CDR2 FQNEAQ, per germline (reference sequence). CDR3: CASSDGPGRVEAFF. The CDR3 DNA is TGTGCCAGCAGCGACGGACCAGGACGTGTTGAAGCTTTCTTT.